These 14 T cell receptor beta chains were all obtained from the same sample, sequenced in a study of cytomegalovirus exposure and HLA in healthy donors. The primer mix had 60 Vbeta and 13 Jbeta primers. Only in-frame clones appear in the TCRdb table, and some are missing; sequencing was by immunoSEQ multiplex PCR. The sample has 300,000 or so clones, 84% seen once; the top ten hold approximately 2%. Sequencing was carried out using PBMCs. These TCRs come from a woman in her thirties or forties in good health and CMV-seropositive.

This CDR3 reads CASSLEGANIQYF. CDR3 bases: TGTGCCAGCAGCTTAGAAGGGGCGAACATTCAGTACTTC. The chain combines TRBV13 with TRBJ2-4, with D perhaps matching TRBD1 (5 bases). CDR1 PRHDT and CDR2 FYEKMQ come from the germline V gene (reference sequence). V lost 1 base and J 7 bases, leaving 8 bases between the germline ends. This CDR3 comprises 13 residues.

The genes are TRBV27 and TRBJ2-6, with D tentatively TRBD1 (6 bases). CDR3 length: 15 amino acids. Germline V lookup: CDR1 MNHEY, CDR2 SMNVEV (reference sequence). V gave up 10 bases and J gave up 0 bases, with 13 bases separating them. The CDR3, as DNA: TGTGCCACAGGACAGTTGAGCTCTGGGGCCAACGTCCTGACTTTC. Protein: CATGQLSSGANVLTF.

This clone appeared a single time. The genes are TRBV20-1 and TRBJ2-1, with a weak D call TRBD1 (6 bases). Trimming shortened V by 6 bases and J by 7 bases, and 10 bases separated the two germline ends. CDR3 size: 11 residues. Germline CDR1 DFQATT, CDR2 SNEGSKA (reference sequence). CDR3 loop: CSAGTGNEQFF. Written as DNA, the CDR3 is TGCAGTGCCGGAACAGGGAATGAGCAGTTCTTC.

This chain joins TRBV6-6 and TRBJ1-1, with D possibly TRBD1 on 5 matching bases. CDR1 is MNHNY and CDR2 is SVGAGI in the germline V gene (reference sequence). The CDR3 runs 14 residues. Deletions cut 0 bases from V and 6 bases from J, with 11 bases between. In DNA, the CDR3 is TGTGCCAGCAGTTACTCGAAGGTCAGGGCTGAAGCTTTCTTT. It yields the protein CASSYSKVRAEAFF.

In the case of this clone: A junction end diverges from the germline sequence, so it may reflect a read error. The genes are TRBV9 and TRBJ1-1; D call uncertain. This CDR3 contains 12 residues. Germline V gene sequence: CDR1 SGDLS, CDR2 YYNGEE. CDR3 DNA sequence: TGTGCCAGCAGCGGAGTGGGTGGAGACTTCATCTTT. Translating it yields CASSGVGGDFIF. Supplemented by reference TRBV9 and TRBJ1-1, the full variable domain reads DSGVTQTPKHLITATGQRVTLRCSPRSGDLSVYWYQQSLDQGLQFLIQYYNGEERAKGNILERFSAQQFPDLHSELNLSSLELGDSALYFCASSGVGGDFIFGQGTRLTVV.

The rearrangement joins TRBV11-3 to TRBJ2-2; D is perhaps TRBD2 (5 bases). The V gene's germline CDR1 is SGHNT and CDR2 YENEEA. The CDR3 has 13 residues. V lost 6 bases to trimming and J lost 5 bases, with 10 bases between them. The CDR3, as DNA: TGTGCCAGCAGGCCGAGGGAGACCGGGGAGCTGTTTTTT. Protein: CASRPRETGELFF.

The CDR3 is CASSLTGQGSYEQYF. The CDR3 region has the DNA TGCGCCAGCAGCTTGACGGGACAGGGAAGCTACGAGCAGTACTTC. This sequence joins TRBV5-1 and TRBJ2-7; 9 bases are shared with TRBD1. The CDR3 is made up of 15 amino acids. Per the germline V gene, CDR1 is SGHRS and CDR2 is YFSETQ. V shed 1 base and J 3 bases; nucleotides not matched to a gene: 5.

The rearrangement links TRBV5-1 to TRBJ2-5; 7 bases are a match to TRBD1. CDR3 length equals 14 residues. V shed 4 bases, J shed 2 bases, and the junction held 5 bases outside the gene matches. Germline CDR1 reads SGHRS; CDR2 reads YFSETQ. The DNA of the CDR3 is TGCGCCAGCAGCAATACAGGGGAGCAAGAGACCCAGTACTTC. Its protein is CASSNTGEQETQYF. Variable domain in full (rest from reference TRBV5-1 and TRBJ2-5): KAGVTQTPRYLIKTRGQQVTLSCSPISGHRSVSWYQQTPGQGLQFLFEYFSETQRNKGNFPGRFSGRQFSNSRSEMNVSTLELGDSALYLCASSNTGEQETQYFGPGTRLLVL.

This clone was seen only a few times. The chain combines TRBV7-9 with TRBJ1-1, with unresolved D. CDR3 size: 14 residues. Trimming removed 1 base at V and 1 base at J, with 7 bases between. CDR1 is SEHNR and CDR2 is FQNEAQ in the germline V gene (reference sequence). The DNA for the CDR3 is TGTGCCAGCAGCTTAGTGTCGGGGAACACTGAAGCTTTCTTT. Protein sequence: CASSLVSGNTEAFF.

The chain uses TRBV2 and TRBJ2-4, with D perhaps TRBD1 (5 bases). CDR1 is SNHLY, CDR2 FYNNEI, per germline. The CDR3 runs 15 residues. V lost 7 bases to trimming and J lost 0 bases, with 13 bases between them. The DNA of the CDR3 is TGTGCCAGCACCCCAGTGGGGCTAGCCAAAAACATTCAGTACTTC. This encodes CASTPVGLAKNIQYF. Drawing the rest from reference TRBV2 and TRBJ2-4, the complete variable domain is EPEVTQTPSHQVTQMGQEVILRCVPISNHLYFYWYRQILGQKVEFLVSFYNNEISEKSEIFDDQFSVERPDGSNFTLKIRSTKLEDSAMYFCASTPVGLAKNIQYFGAGTRLSVL.

This sequence joins TRBV30 and TRBJ1-5; 10 nucleotides line up with TRBD1. V shed 3 bases, J shed 5 bases, and the junction held 4 bases outside the gene matches. Germline V gene data show CDR1 as GTSNPN and CDR2 as SVGIG (reference sequence). The length of the CDR3 is 14 residues. CDR3: CAWSRDRGDQPQHF. The CDR3 region has the DNA TGTGCCTGGAGCCGGGACAGGGGTGATCAGCCCCAGCATTTT. Using reference TRBV30 and TRBJ1-5 for the parts outside the CDR3, the full variable domain is SQTIHQWPATLVQPVGSPLSLECTVEGTSNPNLYWYRQAAGRGLQLLFYSVGIGQISSEVPQNLSASRPQDRQFILSSKKLLLSDSGFYLCAWSRDRGDQPQHFGDGTRLSIL.

The chain has TRBV2 and TRBJ1-5; 8 bases are shared with TRBD1. Losses at the gene ends were 5 bases for V and 5 bases for J; bases not matched to a gene: 2. Per the germline V gene, CDR1 is SNHLY and CDR2 is FYNNEI. The CDR3 is 13 residues long. The CDR3 loop reads CASSPGGYQPQHF. The CDR3 DNA sequence: TGTGCCAGCAGTCCAGGGGGCTATCAGCCCCAGCATTTT.

V usage is TRBV7-2 and J usage is TRBJ2-5; 9 nucleotides align to TRBD2. The CDR3 extends over 14 amino acids. The V segment lost 4 bases and the J segment 6 bases; nucleotides outside the gene matches: 6. The germline gives CDR1 SGHTA, CDR2 FQGNSA. CDR3 sequence reads: CASSSGTSQQTQYF. The CDR3, as DNA: TGTGCCAGCAGCTCAGGGACTAGCCAGCAGACCCAGTACTTC.

Note on this clone: The junction shows a germline mismatch at one end, possibly a read error. This chain links TRBV30 with TRBJ1-1; D unresolved. CDR1 is GTSNPN and CDR2 is SVGIG in the germline V gene (reference sequence). The CDR3 has 15 residues. The CDR3 loop reads CAWKAYDSVNIEAFF. The CDR3 coding sequence is TGTGCCTGGAAGGCGTATGACTCAGTGAACATTGAAGCTTTCTTT.